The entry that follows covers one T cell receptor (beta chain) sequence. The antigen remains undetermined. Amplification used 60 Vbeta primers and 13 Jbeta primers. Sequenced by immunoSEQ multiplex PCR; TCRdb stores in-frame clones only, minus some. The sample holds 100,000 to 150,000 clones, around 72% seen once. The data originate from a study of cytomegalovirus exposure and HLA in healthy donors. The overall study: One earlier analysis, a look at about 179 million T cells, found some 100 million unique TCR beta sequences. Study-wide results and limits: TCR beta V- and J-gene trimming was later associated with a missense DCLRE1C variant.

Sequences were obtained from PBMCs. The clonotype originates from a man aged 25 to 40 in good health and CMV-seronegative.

The CDR3 reads CASSPQGGQPQHF. The DNA for the CDR3 is TGTGCCAGCAGTCCACAGGGGGGTCAGCCCCAGCATTTT. This chain connects TRBV6-1 to TRBJ1-5, with 8 bases that match TRBD1. The junction had 3 bases not matched to a gene; V was cut back by 5 bases and J by 6 bases. The V gene's germline CDR1 is MNHNS and CDR2 SASEGT. This CDR3 has 13 residues.